This T cell receptor (beta chain) stems from a study of shared clonotypes between healthy human individuals. CDR1 is SEHNR, CDR2 FQNEAQ, per germline (reference sequence). The CDR3 runs 13 residues. About this clone: One junction end does not reproduce the germline sequence, and a read error may be involved. This CDR3 is also generated by other DNA sequences in the sample.

Repertoires were generated with immunoSEQ multiplex PCR, while TCRdb's copy carries only in-frame clones and drops some. The sample contains about 1 million clones, around 74% of which appear only once. The specimen was memory CD4+ T cells sorted from blood. Described subset: CD45RA-negative fraction. The receptor's source is a man in his late teens or twenties in good health. The chain recombines TRBV7-9 with TRBJ2-2; D assignment may be TRBD1 or TRBD2 (5 bases each). In DNA, the CDR3 is TGTGCCAGCAGCCCTAGGGAGAGAGGGGAGCTATTTTTT. It yields the protein CASSPRERGELFF.